This T cell receptor beta chain was obtained from a study of early T cells in non-severe SARS-CoV-2 infection (dated by TCRdb to the early 2020s). Regarding the research as a whole: Bulk RNA from unsorted whole blood was used for TCR sequencing, so alpha and beta chains could not be paired. The investigation overall reported the following: VDJdb matching was skewed toward anti-spike CD8 responses and likely underestimated virus-specific expansions, missing private and CD4 specificities.

This was a case-control study nested in a cohort of healthcare workers in London, UK, who had nasopharyngeal swab PCR tests and blood samples taken every week. Between 23 and 31 March 2020, the week of the UK lockdown, healthcare workers were enrolled and then followed up weekly for as long as 16 weeks. Library prep was done by 5' RACE. Instrument on record: NextSeq 500. To correct for sequencing error and PCR bias, the TCR library protocol tagged individual cDNA molecules with unique molecular identifiers. Sequencing covered both TCR alpha and beta chains, and within each sample the abundances of alpha and beta sequences were tightly co-correlated. Per the source publication's procedure: Decombinator V4 was used to perform V gene, J gene and CDR3 annotation of TCR sequences. Expanded TCRs were defined as changing significantly between any two time points under a Poisson model with p below 0.0001. TCR abundances were normalised to the total number of TCRs sequenced per sample and were expressed as counts per million. TRAV1-2 paired with TRAJ12, TRAJ20 or TRAJ33 defined MAIT TCRs, while TRAV10 paired with TRAJ18 defined iNKT TCRs. VDJdb, accessed on 1 November 2021, was searched for TCRs annotated for CMV, EBV and SARS-CoV-2, and TCRs annotated for more than one antigen were excluded. TCRdb cleaned the public reads at Q25 with fastp, built clones with MiXCR and kept in-frame beta chains. Each CDR3 protein appears once, grouped with its most common genes and DNA. TCRdb, not the authors, supplied the V and J calls. The sample table shows 51,000 or so distinct CDR3 sequences, and approximately 10% are seen once. The top ten clones comprise approximately 13% of the sample.

V loses 5 bases of germline sequence and J loses 2 bases, and the interval between the two ends is 14 bases. The germline V gene supplies CDR1 SGDLS and CDR2 YYNGEE. The CDR3 contains 14 residues, cysteine and phenylalanine counted. The only DNA kept is the CDR3, 42 bases in frame from the first base. This clonotype has just a few counts. This clone's antigen is unknown. No base qualities exist here, and no much larger clone lies one base off it. Specimen: whole blood. The chain joins TRBV9 to TRBJ2-7; the D gene cannot be named for sure. This receptor was identified in an adult who was a healthcare worker with PCR-confirmed SARS-CoV-2 infection or an uninfected control (not recorded which). The DNA sequence follows: TGTGCCAGCAGTACCGGGCGTACCCCCTACGAGCAGTACTTC. This gives the protein CASSTGRTPYEQYF.